A selection of T cell receptor beta chains follows, all from one sample in a study of T cell responses to AZD1222 COVID-19 vaccine. Method: immunoSEQ multiplex PCR; TCRdb's copy keeps in-frame clones and lacks some. Of fewer than 150,000 clones listed, more than 75% are singletons. The material sequenced was peripheral blood, taken 28 days after the second AZD1222 dose. The receptors derive from an adult who received the AZD1222 COVID-19 vaccine. The CDR3 runs from the conserved cysteine through the conserved F or W. A D gene is named only where the DNA matches it firmly. Only part of the rows carry a size: once, few, many, or a class if the clone is expanded.

D	V	J	size	DNA	CDR3
-	TRBV9	TRBJ2-1	-	TGTGCCAGCAGCCAGATGGGTTACAATGAGCAGTTCTTC	CASSQMGYNEQFF
-	TRBV6-5	TRBJ1-5	-	TGTGCCAGCAGCCGGCGTGAAGGGACTAATCAGCCCCAGCATTTT	CASSRREGTNQPQHF
-	TRBV7-2	TRBJ2-7	-	TGTGCCAGCAGCTTAGGGGTGGGCCCCTCCTACGAGCAGTACTTC	CASSLGVGPSYEQYF
-	TRBV30	TRBJ1-5	-	TGTGCCTGGAGTCCCCCCGACAGTTACAATCAGCCCCAGCATTTT	CAWSPPDSYNQPQHF
-	TRBV9	TRBJ2-5	-	TGTGCCAGCAGCTCCAGAGCCCTGGTCGGAGAGACCCAGTACTTC	CASSSRALVGETQYF
-	TRBV29-1	TRBJ2-7	-	TGCAGCGTTGAAGCTAACTACGAGCAGTACTTC	CSVEANYEQYF
TRBD1	TRBV4-3	TRBJ2-2	-	TGCGCCAGCAGCAAAGGGCTCCTTGGGACAGGGGGCTTCACCGGGGAGCTGTTTTTT	CASSKGLLGTGGFTGELFF
-	TRBV5-6	TRBJ2-1	-	TGTGCCAGCAGCAAGATGGGTGAGCAGTTCTTC	CASSKMGEQFF
TRBD2	TRBV10-2	TRBJ2-7	-	TGCGCCAGCAGTGAAGGTGGGACTAGCGGATCCTACGAGCAGTACTTC	CASSEGGTSGSYEQYF
-	TRBV19	TRBJ1-5	-	TGTGCCAGTAGTATAGATCGGGCAGGTAATCAGCCCCAGCATTTT	CASSIDRAGNQPQHF
-	TRBV11-2	TRBJ1-3	-	TGTGCCAGCAGCCCGCTGGTTGAGGAAGGGAGCTCTGGAAACACCATATATTTT	CASSPLVEEGSSGNTIYF
-	TRBV5-1	TRBJ2-3	-	TGCGCCAGCAGCGGAGAAGGGTTCGATACGCAGTATTTT	CASSGEGFDTQYF
-	TRBV30	TRBJ2-1	-	TGTGCCTGGAGTGCCCGATCGCCTTCCAATGAGCAGTTCTTC	CAWSARSPSNEQFF
-	TRBV18	TRBJ2-3	-	TGTGCCAGCTCACCCCAAAACACAGATACGCAGTATTTT	CASSPQNTDTQYF
-	TRBV10-1	TRBJ2-3	-	TGCGCCAGCAGTGAGTCGGAGGCAGATACGCAGTATTTT	CASSESEADTQYF
-	TRBV6-5	TRBJ1-1	-	TGTGCCAGCAGTTACCGCGGCAGGCCCGACACTGAAGCTTTCTTT	CASSYRGRPDTEAFF
-	TRBV4-2	TRBJ1-5	once	TGTGCCAGCAGCCAGGGCTCCGGGTCCAAGAATCAGCCCCAGCATTTT	CASSQGSGSKNQPQHF
-	TRBV6-2/TRBV6-3	TRBJ1-2	-	TGTGCCAGCAGTTACGCATTTTATGGCTACACCTTC	CASSYAFYGYTF
TRBD1	TRBV5-1	TRBJ2-7	-	TGCGCCAGCAGCCGGACAGGTGCCTACGAGCAGTACTTC	CASSRTGAYEQYF
TRBD2	TRBV27	TRBJ2-7	-	TGTGCCAGCAGGACCGGGACTAGCGGGACCTACGAGCAGTACTTC	CASRTGTSGTYEQYF
TRBD1	TRBV15	TRBJ2-2	-	TGTGCCACCAGCGGGGAAGGGACAGGGAGCGGGGAGCTGTTTTTT	CATSGEGTGSGELFF
-	TRBV12-3/TRBV12-4	TRBJ2-2	-	TGTGCCAGCAACCTAAACGGGGCCGGGGAGCTGTTTTTT	CASNLNGAGELFF
TRBD2	TRBV28	TRBJ2-7	-	TGTGCCAGCAGTTTATTTAGCGGGGCAAACTCCTACGAGCAGTACTTC	CASSLFSGANSYEQYF
-	TRBV27	TRBJ2-2	-	TGTGCCAGCAGTTTATTATATGTCCCAGTCCCGGGCGGGGAGCTGTTTTTT	CASSLLYVPVPGGELFF
-	TRBV6-2/TRBV6-3	TRBJ2-5	-	TGTGCCAGCAGTTCATCCGTCCCCTCGGAGACCCAGTACTTC	CASSSSVPSETQYF
TRBD1	TRBV9	TRBJ2-1	-	TGTGCCAGCAGCGCCGGGACAGCCACCTACAATGAGCAGTTCTTC	CASSAGTATYNEQFF